In this sample, the clone carrying this T cell receptor (beta chain) turned up many times. The sample is drawn from a study of early T cells in non-severe SARS-CoV-2 infection. Each CDR3 protein is one row after TCRdb ran MiXCR on the 5' RACE reads. The table lists about 26,000 distinct CDR3 sequences, roughly 4.5% of them singletons. Germline CDR1 and CDR2: SQVTM and ANQGSEA. Trimming at V came to 4 bases and at J to 0 bases, leaving 11 bases not matched to a gene. This CDR3 has 16 amino acids. The sample consisted of whole blood. The chain couples TRBV29-1 to TRBJ2-5; TRBD1 matches 7 bases. The receptor was isolated from an adult who was a healthcare worker with PCR-confirmed SARS-CoV-2 infection or an uninfected control (not recorded which). For the CDR3, the DNA is TGCAGCGTTGGAATGGGATGGGGGACAGACCAAGAGACCCAGTACTTC. Translated: CSVGMGWGTDQETQYF.